Below, 21 T cell receptor beta chains from the same sample are listed, as sequenced in a study of blood T cells in healthy people across ages. PCR was performed a second time for about 7 to 12 cycles using a sample-barcoded 5' primer and a J-beta primer mix. TCRdb passed the 5' RACE reads through MiXCR, listing each CDR3 protein once. The table lists about 590,000 distinct CDR3 sequences, around 31% of them singletons. Specimen: blood. The receptors derive from a woman older than 75 in good health.

This clonotype was seen many times. The V and J genes are TRBV20-1 and TRBJ2-4; 8 nucleotides line up with TRBD1. In germline, CDR1 is DFQATT, CDR2 SNEGSKA (reference sequence). V lost 4 bases to trimming and J lost 8 bases; unmatched junction nucleotides: 13. The length of the CDR3 is 15 residues. The CDR3 sequence: CSAIYPGQGADIQYF. Here the CDR3 DNA reads TGCAGTGCTATATATCCAGGGCAGGGGGCGGACATTCAGTACTTC.

The gene calls are TRBV4-1 and TRBJ2-5; the match to TRBD1 covers 8 bases. The V gene end was trimmed by 1 base and the J gene end by 4 bases; junction bases not matched to a gene: 11. The CDR3 consists of 17 residues. CDR1 is MGHRA, CDR2 YSYEKL, per germline. CDR3 DNA sequence: TGCGCCAGCAGCCAAGTTTGGGTCGAGACAGGGGCAGAGACCCAGTACTTC. Protein product: CASSQVWVETGAETQYF.

This clonotype has a handful of counts. In nucleotides, the CDR3 is TGTGCCAGCAGCGTTCGGGTGGGAATAGGCACTGAAGCTTTCTTT. It yields the protein CASSVRVGIGTEAFF. The V gene is TRBV9, the J gene TRBJ1-1; D not resolved. V lost 2 bases, J lost 4 bases, and 15 bases lay in between. The length of the CDR3 is 15 residues. The germline CDR1 and CDR2 sequences are SGDLS and YYNGEE.

This clonotype was detected many times. This chain links TRBV7-2 with TRBJ2-7; D possibly corresponds to TRBD1 (6 bases). V was shortened by 4 bases and J by 2 bases, with 12 bases between the two germline ends. Germline-derived CDR1 and CDR2 are SGHTA and FQGNSA. The CDR3 has 14 amino acids. CDR3 region: CASSSNRVAYEQYF. DNA of the CDR3: TGTGCCAGCAGCTCGAACAGGGTGGCCTACGAGCAGTACTTC.

The rearrangement uses TRBV5-1 and TRBJ1-2; TRBD1 matches at 12 bases. V dropped 4 bases and J dropped 7; count of bases not matched to a gene: 11. Germline CDR1 reads SGHRS; CDR2 reads YFSETQ. This CDR3 has 16 amino acids. In DNA, the CDR3 is TGCGCCAGCAGCCCGGATGGGGGACAGGGGGCGCCTGGCTACACCTTC. Residues: CASSPDGGQGAPGYTF.

This clonotype was seen many times. The chain employs TRBV20-1 and TRBJ1-1; a weak D match, TRBD1 (5 bases). V was pared by 3 bases and J by 0 bases, with 8 bases between. Germline V lookup: CDR1 DFQATT, CDR2 SNEGSKA (reference sequence). The CDR3 length is 13 residues. CDR3 DNA sequence: TGCAGTGCTAGCGACAGTCTGAACACTGAAGCTTTCTTT. Amino acids: CSASDSLNTEAFF.

This clonotype was counted at least ten times. V is TRBV9 and J is TRBJ2-7; D is possibly TRBD2 (5 bases). V lost 1 base, J lost 6 bases, and 14 bases lay in between. The CDR3 runs to 14 residues. CDR1 is SGDLS and CDR2 is YYNGEE in the germline V gene. The CDR3 protein is CASSVNLRGGEQYF. CDR3 DNA sequence: TGTGCCAGCAGCGTAAACTTACGGGGTGGCGAGCAGTACTTC.

This clonotype has only a few counts. One end of the junction is discordant with germline, which a read error may explain. The chain has TRBV4-3 and TRBJ2-2; weak D call: TRBD1 (6 bases). CDR1 and CDR2 (germline): LGHNA, YSLEER. The CDR3 is made up of 15 amino acids. The CDR3 reads CASSQSGVNTGELYF. The CDR3 region has the DNA TGCGCCAGCAGCCAATCAGGGGTGAACACCGGGGAGCTGTATTTT.

The gene calls are TRBV29-1 and TRBJ1-2; weak D call: TRBD1 (5 bases). Germline V gene sequence: CDR1 SQVTM, CDR2 ANQGSEA. Trimming pared 4 bases from V and 6 bases from J, leaving 12 bases between. The CDR3 is 12 residues long. The CDR3 loop reads CSVAGGDHGYTF. The CDR3 nucleotides read TGCAGCGTTGCGGGGGGAGACCATGGCTACACCTTC.

This clonotype was detected only once. A clone one base away is much larger, so this may be a read error. The V and J genes are TRBV27 and TRBJ2-3, with 10 bases matching TRBD2. Per the germline V gene, CDR1 is MNHEY and CDR2 is SMNVEV (reference sequence). Trimming removed 6 bases from V and 0 bases from J; junction bases left unmatched: 12. The CDR3 sequence is 18 residues long. The CDR3 DNA sequence: TGTGCCAGCAGCCCCGAAGCGGGGGGGGGACGGAGCACAGATACGCAGTATTTT. Translating gives CASSPEAGGGRSTDTQYF.

This clonotype showed up just once. The CDR3 ends on some other residue instead of the conserved phenylalanine or tryptophan, so this is likely a read error. The chain joins TRBV20-1 to TRBJ2-4; the match to TRBD2 covers 8 bases. Germline V gives CDR1 DFQATT, CDR2 SNEGSKA (reference sequence). CDR3 length equals 14 residues. Trimming cost V 2 bases and J 13 bases; bases outside gene matches: 13. CDR3 in amino acids: CSARFSGGVNEQYC. As DNA, the CDR3 is TGCAGTGCTAGATTCTCGGGGGGGGTCAATGAGCAGTACTGC.

The chain recombines TRBV21-1 with TRBJ1-5; the tabulated D call, TRBD1, remains unverified against the DNA. TRBV21-1 is described as a pseudogene. The CDR3 is made up of 14 amino acids. The CDR3 bases are TGTGCCAGCAGCAAATTCAGGGGGTGGCAGCCCCAGCATTTT. It translates to CASSKFRGWQPQHF.

In this sample, this clonotype turned up a few times. The V and J genes are TRBV5-1 and TRBJ2-1; 10 bases are a match to TRBD1. Germline assignment: CDR1 SGHRS and CDR2 YFSETQ. V shed 4 bases, J shed 6 bases, and the junction held 4 bases outside the gene matches. The CDR3 runs to 14 residues. The CDR3 region is CASSLRTGGNEQFF. The CDR3 nucleotides read TGCGCCAGCAGCCTCCGGACAGGGGGCAATGAGCAGTTCTTC.

This clonotype was observed a few times. With a much larger clone just one base away, this may be a read error. The chain employs TRBV7-6 and TRBJ2-1, with D perhaps matching TRBD1 (6 bases). The J call is in doubt because the DNA end fits TRBJ2-7 better. Germline loops: CDR1 SGHVS, CDR2 FNYEAQ. The CDR3 is 15 amino acids. As DNA, the CDR3 is TGTGCCAGCAGCCCCCGGGACATCTCCTACAATGAGCAGTACTTC. Translated: CASSPRDISYNEQYF.

This clonotype was seen ten or more times. This rearrangement joins TRBV12-3 or TRBV12-4 to TRBJ1-1, with no clear D. Trimming took 6 bases from V and 1 from J, leaving 6 bases between them. The CDR3 extends over 12 amino acids. Written as DNA, the CDR3 is TGTGCCAGCAGCACACGGAACACTGAAGCTTTCTTT. This gives the protein CASSTRNTEAFF.

This chain links TRBV19 with TRBJ2-2, with D perhaps TRBD1 (5 bases). The CDR3 loop spans 16 amino acids. Germline CDR1 reads LNHDA; CDR2 reads SQIVND (reference sequence). Trimming took off 6 bases at V and 0 bases at J, with 14 bases between the two ends. The DNA for the CDR3 is TGTGCCAGTAGCCTCTCAACAGGCGCGAACACCGGGGAGCTGTTTTTT. It codes for CASSLSTGANTGELFF.

At least ten counts were recorded for this clonotype. A much bigger clone sits one base away, suggesting this may be a read error. The CDR3 DNA reads as TGTGCCAGCACCCGCGCTGGGGGGGTCAATGAGCAGTACTTC. Its translation is CASTRAGGVNEQYF. The V gene is TRBV28, the J gene TRBJ2-5; 7 bases agree with TRBD2. The V gene's germline CDR1 is MDHEN and CDR2 SYDVKM. V lost 7 bases and J lost 11; bases outside the gene matches: 16. This CDR3 is 14 amino acids long.

This chain links TRBV5-1 with TRBJ2-1; 7 positions match TRBD2. The CDR3 loop spans 17 amino acids. Germline loops: CDR1 SGHRS, CDR2 YFSETQ. J lost 6 bases, V lost 0 bases, and 12 bases had no gene match. CDR3 DNA sequence: TGCGCCAGCAGCTTGGGGGTAACGAGCGGGGCCCGCAATGAGCAGTTCTTC. This sequence encodes CASSLGVTSGARNEQFF.

Many counts were recorded for this clonotype. The V and J genes are TRBV20-1 and TRBJ2-7; TRBD2 matches at 10 bases. This CDR3 spans 15 amino acids. The junction had 7 bases not matched to a gene; V was cut back by 1 base and J by 4 bases. Germline CDR1 DFQATT, CDR2 SNEGSKA (reference sequence). CDR3 DNA sequence: TGCAGTGCTAGAGTTCCTAGCGGGGGATTTTACGAGCAGTACTTC. Amino acid sequence: CSARVPSGGFYEQYF.

J is TRBJ1-5 and V is TRBV30; possibly TRBD1 for D (5 bases). Looked up from germline, CDR1 is GTSNPN and CDR2 is SVGIG (reference sequence). CDR3 length: 13 amino acids. The V gene lost 3 bases and the J gene lost 3 bases, with 9 bases spanning the gap. For the CDR3, the DNA is TGTGCCTGGAGGACGGGGGTCAATCAGCCCCAGCATTTT. Amino acids: CAWRTGVNQPQHF.

In its sample, this clonotype was seen a few times. The chain links TRBV14 to TRBJ1-6; 7 bases are shared with TRBD1. V dropped 2 bases and J dropped 7; count of bases not matched to a gene: 5. Germline loops: CDR1 SGHDN, CDR2 FVKESK. The CDR3 length is 15 residues. The CDR3 nucleotides read TGTGCCAGCAGCCAACGACAGGGTCCAAATTCACCCCTCCACTTT. It codes for CASSQRQGPNSPLHF.